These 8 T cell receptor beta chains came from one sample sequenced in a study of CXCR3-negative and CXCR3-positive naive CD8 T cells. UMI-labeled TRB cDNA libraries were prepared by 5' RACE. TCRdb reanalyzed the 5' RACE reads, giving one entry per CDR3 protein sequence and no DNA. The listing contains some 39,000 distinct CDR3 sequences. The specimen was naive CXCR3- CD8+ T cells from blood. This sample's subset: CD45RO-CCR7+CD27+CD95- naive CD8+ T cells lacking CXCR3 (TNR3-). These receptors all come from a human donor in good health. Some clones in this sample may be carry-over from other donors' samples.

CDR3 residues: CASSQAYLGDTEAFF. The rearrangement joins TRBV4-3 to TRBJ1-1; TCRdb calls TRBD1, which cannot be checked without DNA. CDR3 length: 15 amino acids. Germline-derived CDR1 and CDR2 are LGHNA and YSLEER.

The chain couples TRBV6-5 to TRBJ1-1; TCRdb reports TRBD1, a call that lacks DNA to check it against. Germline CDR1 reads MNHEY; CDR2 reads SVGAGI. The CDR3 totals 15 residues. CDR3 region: CASSYKSGGNTEAFF.

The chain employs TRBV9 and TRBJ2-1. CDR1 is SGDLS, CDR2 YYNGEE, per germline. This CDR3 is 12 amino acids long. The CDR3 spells CASSVGSNEQFF. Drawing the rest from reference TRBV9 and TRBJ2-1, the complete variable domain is DSGVTQTPKHLITATGQRVTLRCSPRSGDLSVYWYQQSLDQGLQFLIQYYNGEERAKGNILERFSAQQFPDLHSELNLSSLELGDSALYFCASSVGSNEQFFGPGTRLTVL.

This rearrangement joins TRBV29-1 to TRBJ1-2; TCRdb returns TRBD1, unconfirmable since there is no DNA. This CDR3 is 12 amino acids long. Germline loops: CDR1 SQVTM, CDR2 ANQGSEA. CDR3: CSVLTGDYGYTF.

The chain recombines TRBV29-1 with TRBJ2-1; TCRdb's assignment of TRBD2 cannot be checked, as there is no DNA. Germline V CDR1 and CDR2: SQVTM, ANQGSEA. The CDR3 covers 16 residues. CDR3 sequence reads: CSVEGLAGAPYNEQFF.

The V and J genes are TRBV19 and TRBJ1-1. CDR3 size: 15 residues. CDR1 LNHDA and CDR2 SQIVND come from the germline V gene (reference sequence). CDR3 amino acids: CASSELRARSTEAFF.

CDR3 amino acids: CASSQDRGSGNTIYF. The chain carries TRBV4-3 and TRBJ1-3. Germline V lookup: CDR1 LGHNA, CDR2 YSLEER. The length of the CDR3 is 15 residues.

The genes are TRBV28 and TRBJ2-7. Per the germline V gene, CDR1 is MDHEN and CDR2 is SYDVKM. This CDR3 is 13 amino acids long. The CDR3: CASGVRLTYEQYF.